This entry lists 7 T cell receptor beta chains sequenced from one sample in a study of shared clonotypes between healthy human individuals. Naive CD8 cells lacked CD45RO, underwent positive selection for CCR7 and left out terminally differentiated effector memory CD45RA+ cells. Clones were sequenced by immunoSEQ multiplex PCR, and TCRdb holds only the in-frame ones, with some missing. Among about 680,000 clones listed, about 90% were seen once. The sequenced sample was naive CD8+ T cells sorted from blood. Source of these receptors: a man aged 25-45 years in good health.

The rearrangement links TRBV2 to TRBJ2-5; possibly TRBD1 for D (6 bases). CDR1 and CDR2 from the germline V gene are SNHLY and FYNNEI. The CDR3 runs to 12 residues. With 8 bases removed from V and 5 bases from J, the gap between germline ends came to 12 bases. This CDR3 reads CASLGARETQYF. The CDR3 DNA reads as TGTGCCAGCTTGGGGGCGCGGGAGACCCAGTACTTC.

V and J are TRBV19 and TRBJ2-1, with TRBD2 matching over 9 bases. Germline V gene data show CDR1 as LNHDA and CDR2 as SQIVND (reference sequence). The J segment lost 7 bases and the V segment lost 7 bases, leaving 11 bases of the junction unmatched. This CDR3 has 15 residues. The CDR3 nucleotides read TGTGCCAGTACCCCCCTAGCGAGCGGGAGGAATGAGCAGTTCTTC. It specifies CASTPLASGRNEQFF.

The chain is built from TRBV21-1 and TRBJ2-7; the D call of TRBD1 is as the table states it, not checked on the DNA. TRBV21-1 is shown as a pseudogene. The CDR3 runs to 15 residues. In nucleotides, the CDR3 is TGTGCCAGCAGCAAGGAGGACAGCAGCTCCTACGAGCAGTACTTC. The encoded protein is CASSKEDSSSYEQYF.

This clone was counted only a few times. The rearrangement joins TRBV10-3 to TRBJ2-7; D may correspond to TRBD1 or TRBD2 (5 bases each). Deletions cut 4 bases from V and 2 bases from J, with 15 bases between. Germline CDR1 reads ENHRY; CDR2 reads SYGVKD. This CDR3 spans 15 amino acids. For the CDR3, the DNA is TGTGCCATCAGTGGTTCCGGGACGTCAGCCTACGAGCAGTACTTC. This translates into CAISGSGTSAYEQYF.

This chain connects TRBV9 to TRBJ2-1; 8 bases map to TRBD2. Germline assignment: CDR1 SGDLS and CDR2 YYNGEE. This CDR3 is 13 amino acids long. V lost 3 bases, J lost 5 bases, and 1 base stayed unmatched. The CDR3 DNA is TGTGCCAGCAGCGATAGCGGGGACAATGAGCAGTTCTTC. Translating gives CASSDSGDNEQFF. The complete variable domain, with remaining parts taken from reference TRBV9 and TRBJ2-1, reads DSGVTQTPKHLITATGQRVTLRCSPRSGDLSVYWYQQSLDQGLQFLIQYYNGEERAKGNILERFSAQQFPDLHSELNLSSLELGDSALYFCASSDSGDNEQFFGPGTRLTVL.

V and J are TRBV28 and TRBJ2-7, with 7 bases identical to TRBD1. V gave up 8 bases and J gave up 0 bases; unmatched junction bases: 7. The CDR3 covers 14 residues. Germline loops: CDR1 MDHEN, CDR2 SYDVKM. Written as DNA, the CDR3 is TGTGCCAGCGCTCGACAGGGCGACTCCTACGAGCAGTACTTC. Amino acid sequence: CASARQGDSYEQYF.

The V and J genes are TRBV2 and TRBJ1-5; no clear D. Germline CDR1 SNHLY, CDR2 FYNNEI. This CDR3 has 14 amino acids. V was pared by 9 bases and J by 0 bases, with 12 bases between. In DNA form, the CDR3 reads TGTGCCAGTTCCAGTAGTTATAGCAATCAGCCCCAGCATTTT. This encodes CASSSSYSNQPQHF. Variable domain in full (rest from reference TRBV2 and TRBJ1-5): EPEVTQTPSHQVTQMGQEVILRCVPISNHLYFYWYRQILGQKVEFLVSFYNNEISEKSEIFDDQFSVERPDGSNFTLKIRSTKLEDSAMYFCASSSSYSNQPQHFGDGTRLSIL.